This entry lists 5 T cell receptor beta chains sequenced from one sample in a study of identical twins. TCRdb re-derived calls from the 5' RACE reads in MiXCR, one entry per CDR3 protein. Altogether 300,000 to 400,000 distinct CDR3 sequences are present, about 12% being singletons, with the ten largest covering approximately 7.6%. The data were also submitted as part of a second study, on yellow fever vaccine responses in identical twins.

Specimen: CD8+ T cells sorted from blood. These receptors were collected from a woman aged 18-29 years in good health.

The sample holds a few counts of this clonotype. The chain combines TRBV12-3 or TRBV12-4 with TRBJ2-3; maybe TRBD1 (6 bases). This CDR3 spans 19 amino acids. V gave up 4 bases and J gave up 0 bases, with 23 bases separating them. CDR3: CASSYPRDNQFSSTDTQYF. The DNA for the CDR3 is TGTGCCAGCAGTTATCCACGGGACAACCAATTCTCTAGCACAGATACGCAGTATTTT.

The J gene is TRBJ2-2, the V gene TRBV13; 10 nucleotides match TRBD1. J was trimmed by 3 bases and V by 5 bases; bases with no gene match: 12. The CDR3 sequence is 18 residues long. Germline V CDR1 and CDR2: PRHDT, FYEKMQ (reference sequence). The chain's CDR3 is CASSITSPGTGDTGELFF. The CDR3 DNA reads TGTGCCAGCAGCATAACTAGCCCCGGGACAGGGGACACCGGGGAGCTGTTTTTT. Variable domain in full (rest from reference TRBV13 and TRBJ2-2): AAGVIQSPRHLIKEKRETATLKCYPIPRHDTVYWYQQGPGQDPQFLISFYEKMQSDKGSIPDRFSAQQFSDYHSELNMSSLELGDSALYFCASSITSPGTGDTGELFFGEGSRLTVL.

This clonotype appeared many times. CDR3 protein: CASSFDLYEQYF. CDR3 DNA sequence: TGTGCCAGCAGTTTCGATCTCTACGAGCAGTACTTC. V and J are TRBV12-3 or TRBV12-4 and TRBJ2-7, with D uncertain. The CDR3 has 12 residues. Trimming took 3 bases from V and 3 from J, leaving 6 bases between them.

This clonotype was picked up a small number of times. The chain is built from TRBV7-8 and TRBJ1-2; 11 nucleotides match TRBD1. Germline values: CDR1 SGHVS, CDR2 FQNEAQ. This CDR3 spans 16 amino acids. Trimming took 4 bases from V and 6 from J; bases not matched to a gene: 10. The CDR3 sequence is CASSSGTGGAGDGYTF. The DNA of the CDR3 is TGTGCCAGCAGCTCCGGGACAGGGGGGGCCGGTGATGGCTACACCTTC.

CDR3 region: CASTPRVTGPTGELFF. CDR3 nucleotides: TGTGCCAGCACCCCTCGAGTCACAGGGCCGACCGGGGAGCTGTTTTTT. This chain uses TRBV12-3 or TRBV12-4 with TRBJ2-2; possible D gene TRBD1, 6 bases. The V end was cut by 7 bases, the J end by 5 bases, with 20 bases between. CDR3 length: 16 residues.